This is a list of T cell receptor beta chains from one sample in a study of response to subunit inactivated influenza vaccine. TCRdb reanalysed the RT-PCR reads using MiXCR and keeps one entry per CDR3 protein. The sample has about 240,000 distinct CDR3 sequences, roughly an eighth seen once. Sequencing used non-naive T cells sorted from PBMCs, obtained 14 to 15 days before vaccination. These receptors came from a middle-aged man who received an inactivated influenza vaccine. Each CDR3 is given with its conserved first and last residue. Each record gives: CDR3 DNA, CDR3 protein, J gene, V gene, clone size, D gene. D genes are given only for firm matches. Clone sizes are given selectively: once, few, many, or a class where the clone is expanded.

TGCAGTGCTATTGTCTCCTCAGCCACCTACGAGCAGTACTTC | CSAIVSSATYEQYF | TRBJ2-7 | TRBV20-1 | . | .
TGCAGTGCTAGAGATTTGGGCCTCCGGGGAGGTAGGCCTCACAATGAGCAGTTCTTC | CSARDLGLRGGRPHNEQFF | TRBJ2-1 | TRBV20-1 | . | .
TGCGCCAGCAGTGAGTCGGTTAGCGGGGGCGCGTGGTTCTACGAGCAGTACTTC | CASSESVSGGAWFYEQYF | TRBJ2-7 | TRBV10-1 | many | TRBD2
TGTGCCAGCAGCCAAGGGACTAGCGGGGTCAATGAGCAGTTCTTC | CASSQGTSGVNEQFF | TRBJ2-1 | TRBV3-1 | . | TRBD2
TGCGCCAGCAGCCAAGACCCGGGACGTCGTACGCAGTATTTT | CASSQDPGRRTQYF | TRBJ2-3 | TRBV4-1 | . | .
TGTGCCAGCGGACTAGGGGGCTACGAGCAGTACTTC | CASGLGGYEQYF | TRBJ2-7 | TRBV2 | few | .
TGCAGTGCTAGCGAGATCCTGAACACAGATACGCAGTATTTT | CSASEILNTDTQYF | TRBJ2-3 | TRBV20-1 | . | .
TGCGCCAGCAGCAGGGGACTAGACGAAAAACTGTTTTTT | CASSRGLDEKLFF | TRBJ1-4 | TRBV5-1 | few | .
TGTGCCAGCAGCCAAAGGACTAGCGGGAGCCTCTACAATGAGCAGTTCTTC | CASSQRTSGSLYNEQFF | TRBJ2-1 | TRBV4-2 | . | TRBD2
TGTGCCAGCTCCGTGGCCAATAAGGATGAAAAACTGTTTTTT | CASSVANKDEKLFF | TRBJ1-4 | TRBV5-6 | . | .
TGTGCCAGCAGCGCTAGTTTCCTGGGGTATGCTAACTATGGCTACACCTTC | CASSASFLGYANYGYTF | TRBJ1-2 | TRBV2 | few | .